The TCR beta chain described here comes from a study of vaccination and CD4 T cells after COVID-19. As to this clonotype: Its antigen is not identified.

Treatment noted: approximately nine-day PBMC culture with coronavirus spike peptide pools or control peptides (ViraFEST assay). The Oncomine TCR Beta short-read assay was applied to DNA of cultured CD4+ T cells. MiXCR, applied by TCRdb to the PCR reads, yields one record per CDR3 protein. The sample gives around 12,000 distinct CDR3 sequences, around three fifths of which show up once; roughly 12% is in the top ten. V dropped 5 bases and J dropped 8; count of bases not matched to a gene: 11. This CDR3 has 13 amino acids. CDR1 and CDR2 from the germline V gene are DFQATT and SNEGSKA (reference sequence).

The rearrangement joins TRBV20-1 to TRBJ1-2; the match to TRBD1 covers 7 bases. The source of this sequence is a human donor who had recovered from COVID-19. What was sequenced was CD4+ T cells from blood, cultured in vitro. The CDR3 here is CSAPRNRGLGYTF. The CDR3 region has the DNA TGCAGTGCTCCAAGAAACAGGGGCTTGGGCTACACCTTC.